The source of this TCR beta chain is a study of blood T cell repertoires in COVID-19. Study in general: Both acute and convalescent COVID-19 samples were obtained from the United States, Italy and Spain.

After removal of 3 bases from V and 7 bases from J, the junction contained 15 bases not matched to a gene. Germline V gene data show CDR1 as SGHDT and CDR2 as YYEEEE. The CDR3 is 16 residues long. The authors' processing: Reference gene primer amplification gave nucleated cell count estimates. Here immunoSEQ multiplex PCR was the method, and the copy in TCRdb shows in-frame clones only, minus some. That table supplies the V and J calls and clone size; D and trimming were determined from the DNA. The sample records approximately 150,000 clones, 80% to 90% being singletons. The sequencing input was peripheral blood. The TCR originated in a man in his sixties with active or convalescent COVID-19. The chain employs TRBV5-6 and TRBJ2-5; TRBD1 agrees at 7 bases. For the CDR3, the DNA is TGTGCCAGCAGCTGGGCAACAGGGGCCGATGATGGGACCCAGTACTTC. It specifies CASSWATGADDGTQYF.